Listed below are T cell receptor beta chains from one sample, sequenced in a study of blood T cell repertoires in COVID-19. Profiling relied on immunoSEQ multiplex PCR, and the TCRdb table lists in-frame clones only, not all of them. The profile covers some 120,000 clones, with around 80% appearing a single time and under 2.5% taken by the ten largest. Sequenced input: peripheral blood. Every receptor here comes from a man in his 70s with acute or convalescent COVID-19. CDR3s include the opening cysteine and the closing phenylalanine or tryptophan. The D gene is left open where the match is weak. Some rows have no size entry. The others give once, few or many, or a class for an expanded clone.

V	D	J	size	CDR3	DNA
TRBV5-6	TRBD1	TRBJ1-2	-	CASSLRGGQVASGYTF	TGTGCCAGCAGCTTGAGGGGGGGACAGGTGGCTTCCGGCTACACCTTC
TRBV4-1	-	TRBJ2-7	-	CASSQVSYDYEQYF	TGCGCCAGCAGCCAAGTTAGTTATGACTACGAGCAGTACTTC
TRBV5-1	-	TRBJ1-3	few	CASSPGSSGNTIYF	TGCGCCAGCAGCCCGGGGAGCTCTGGAAACACCATATATTTT
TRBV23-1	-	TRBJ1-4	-	CASSQSNRPKTLPFDEKLFF	TGCGCCAGCAGTCAATCTAACAGACCTAAAACTCTCCCCTTTGATGAAAAACTGTTTTTT
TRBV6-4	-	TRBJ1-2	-	CASSDSRVLQGILDFYGYTF	TGTGCCAGCAGTGACTCCCGGGTATTGCAGGGGATTCTTGATTTCTATGGCTACACCTTC
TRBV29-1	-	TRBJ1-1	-	CSVGLSTGLNTEAFF	TGCAGCGTTGGACTTTCGACAGGCCTGAACACTGAAGCTTTCTTT
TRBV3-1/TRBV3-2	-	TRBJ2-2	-	CASSRPNRGGSTGELFF	TGTGCCAGCAGCCGCCCGAACAGGGGGGGGTCCACCGGGGAGCTGTTTTTT
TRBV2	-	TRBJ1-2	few	CASSQRGGNYGYTF	TGTGCCAGCTCACAAAGGGGGGGGAACTATGGCTACACCTTC
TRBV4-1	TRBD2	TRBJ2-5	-	CASSQGWAGGKETQYF	TGCGCCAGCAGCCAAGGATGGGCGGGGGGTAAAGAGACCCAGTACTTC
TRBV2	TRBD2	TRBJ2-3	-	CASRVISGGADTQYF	TGTGCCAGCAGGGTTATTAGCGGGGGAGCAGATACGCAGTATTTT
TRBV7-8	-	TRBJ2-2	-	CASSLLTGRGTGELFF	TGTGCCAGCAGCTTATTAACAGGAAGGGGTACCGGGGAGCTGTTTTTT
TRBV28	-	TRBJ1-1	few	CASSLSGNTEAFF	TGTGCCAGCAGTTTATCCGGGAACACTGAAGCTTTCTTT
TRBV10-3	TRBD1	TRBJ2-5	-	CAISERGGTGETQYF	TGTGCCATCAGTGAGAGAGGGGGGACAGGAGAGACCCAGTACTTC
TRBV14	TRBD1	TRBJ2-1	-	CASSPSTGEQFF	TGTGCCAGCAGCCCGTCGACAGGGGAGCAGTTCTTC
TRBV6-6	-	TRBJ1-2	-	CASSQDRRYGYTF	TGTGCCAGCAGTCAAGACAGGCGCTATGGCTACACCTTC
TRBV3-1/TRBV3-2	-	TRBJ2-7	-	CASSLGVFSYEQYF	TGTGCCAGCAGCCTAGGGGTTTTTTCCTACGAGCAGTACTTC
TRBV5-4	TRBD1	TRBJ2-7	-	CASSWFGTGLFPRNEQYF	TGTGCCAGCAGCTGGTTCGGGACAGGCCTGTTTCCTCGTAACGAGCAGTACTTC
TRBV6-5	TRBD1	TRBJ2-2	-	CASTRDRGSSGELFF	TGTGCCAGCACCCGGGACAGGGGGAGCTCCGGGGAGCTGTTTTTT
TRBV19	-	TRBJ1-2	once	CASSPARGNDGYTF	TGTGCCAGTAGCCCCGCCAGGGGAAATGATGGCTACACCTTC
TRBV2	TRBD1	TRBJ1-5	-	CASSEGQGGHQPQHF	TGTGCCAGCAGTGAGGGACAGGGGGGGCATCAGCCCCAGCATTTT
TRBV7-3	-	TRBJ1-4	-	CASSPAGSGVDEKLFF	TGTGCCAGCAGCCCCGCTGGGTCAGGGGTCGATGAAAAACTGTTTTTT
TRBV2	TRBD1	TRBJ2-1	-	CASDRAGTGISYEQFF	TGTGCCAGCGATAGAGCCGGGACAGGGATTTCTTATGAGCAGTTCTTC
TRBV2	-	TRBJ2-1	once	CASERYNEQFF	TGTGCCAGCGAGCGGTACAATGAGCAGTTCTTC
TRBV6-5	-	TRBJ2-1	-	CASSYDDYYNEQFF	TGTGCCAGCAGTTACGACGACTACTACAATGAGCAGTTCTTC
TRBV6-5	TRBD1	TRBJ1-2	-	CASLSGTVHGYTF	TGTGCCAGCCTTTCCGGGACAGTGCATGGCTACACCTTC
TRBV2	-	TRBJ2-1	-	CASSANSYNEQFF	TGTGCCAGCAGTGCAAACAGCTACAACGAGCAGTTCTTC
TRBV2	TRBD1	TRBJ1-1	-	CASRPGQGSPEAFF	TGTGCCAGCAGGCCGGGACAGGGGTCTCCTGAAGCTTTCTTT
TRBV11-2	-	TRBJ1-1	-	CASSLDYTRRAFF	TGTGCCAGCAGCTTAGATTATACTCGGAGGGCTTTCTTT
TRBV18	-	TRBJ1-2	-	CASLPPSRVDYGYTF	TGTGCCAGCTTACCACCGAGCCGGGTGGACTATGGCTACACCTTC
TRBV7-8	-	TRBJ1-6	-	CASSLTSTGKNSPLHF	TGTGCCAGCAGCCTAACCTCGACAGGAAAAAATTCACCCCTCCACTTT
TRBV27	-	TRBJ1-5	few	CASSPSRTEGNQPQHF	TGTGCCAGCAGTCCCTCTCGGACAGAGGGAAATCAGCCCCAGCATTTT
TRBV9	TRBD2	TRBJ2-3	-	CASSERAGGDPDTQYF	TGTGCCAGCAGCGAACGAGCGGGGGGGGACCCAGATACGCAGTATTTT
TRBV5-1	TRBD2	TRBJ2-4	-	CASSVGSGGTAAKNIQYF	TGCGCCAGCAGCGTGGGTAGCGGGGGCACTGCGGCCAAAAACATTCAGTACTTC
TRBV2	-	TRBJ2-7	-	CASNFQGPNSYEQYF	TGTGCCAGCAACTTCCAGGGGCCTAACTCCTACGAGCAGTACTTC
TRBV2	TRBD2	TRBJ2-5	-	CASSERTSGGKQETQYF	TGTGCCAGCAGCGAGAGGACTAGCGGGGGGAAACAAGAGACCCAGTACTTC
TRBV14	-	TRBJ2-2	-	CASSRLLAGGSNTGELFF	TGTGCCAGCAGCCGCCTTCTTGCAGGGGGGTCGAACACCGGGGAGCTGTTTTTT
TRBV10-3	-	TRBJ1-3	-	CAISGASGNTIYF	TGTGCCATCAGTGGGGCCTCTGGAAACACCATATATTTT
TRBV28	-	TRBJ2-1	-	CASLLNNEQFF	TGTGCCAGCCTATTAAACAATGAGCAGTTCTTC
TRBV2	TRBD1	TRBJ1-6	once	CASSMGQGSSPLHF	TGTGCCAGTTCAATGGGACAGGGATCCTCACCCCTCCACTTT
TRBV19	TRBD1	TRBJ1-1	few	CASGAGGMNTEAFF	TGTGCCAGCGGGGCAGGGGGTATGAACACTGAAGCTTTCTTT